This is a list of T cell receptor beta chains from one sample in a study of response to subunit inactivated influenza vaccine. TCRdb re-derived calls from the RT-PCR reads in MiXCR, one entry per CDR3 protein. The sample has 450,000 to 600,000 distinct CDR3 sequences, under 9% seen once; the top ten hold 10% to 15%. The input for sequencing was PBMCs from blood, taken less than 30 months after vaccination. These receptors were obtained from a man aged 50 to 69 who received an inactivated influenza vaccine. Each CDR3 is given with its conserved first and last residue. The order of the fields is J gene, clone size, D gene, V gene, CDR3 DNA, CDR3 protein. A D gene is named only where the DNA matches it firmly. Part of the rows lack a size; the others show once, few, many or a class for expanded clones.

>TRBJ1-1|many|.|TRBV5-1
TGCGCCAGCAGCAAAGGTGACGGGGACACTGAAGCTTTCTTT
CASSKGDGDTEAFF
>TRBJ2-1|many|.|TRBV19
TGTGCCAGTAGTAACAGCGGCAATGAGCAGTTCTTC
CASSNSGNEQFF
>TRBJ2-3|.|TRBD1|TRBV11-2
TGTGCCAGCAGCCTCAGGACAGGGGCGACAGATACGCAGTATTTT
CASSLRTGATDTQYF
>TRBJ1-2|.|.|TRBV5-1
TGCGCCAGCAGCCCGGACAGCGGACCCAACTATGGCTACACCTTC
CASSPDSGPNYGYTF
>TRBJ2-1|many|TRBD1|TRBV15
TGTGCCACCAGCAGAGATCAGGGGGCGTACAATGAGCAGTTCTTC
CATSRDQGAYNEQFF
>TRBJ1-5|few|.|TRBV4-1
TGCGCCAGCAGCCAAGAGGATAAGGTTTGGCAGCCCCAGCATTTT
CASSQEDKVWQPQHF
>TRBJ2-1|many|.|TRBV2
TGTGCCAGCAGGCCGGGACCTTACAATGAGCAGTTCTTC
CASRPGPYNEQFF
>TRBJ2-7|.|.|TRBV5-1
TGCGCCAGCAGTCAGGACCCGGACGGAGCCTACGAGCAGTACTTC
CASSQDPDGAYEQYF
>TRBJ2-7|.|TRBD1|TRBV19
TGTGCCAGTAGTACCGGGACAGGGTACCCCTACGAGCAGTACTTC
CASSTGTGYPYEQYF
>TRBJ2-7|.|TRBD2|TRBV11-2
TGTGCCAGCAGCATCGGGACTAGCGGGGGGGTTTACGAGCAGTACTTC
CASSIGTSGGVYEQYF
>TRBJ2-7|.|TRBD2|TRBV25-1
TGTGCCAGCAGTGATCGGCTAGCGGGAGGCGAGCAGTACTTC
CASSDRLAGGEQYF
>TRBJ2-7|few|TRBD2|TRBV20-1
TGCAGTGCTGAACTAGCGGGGGGATCCTACGAGCAGTACTTC
CSAELAGGSYEQYF
>TRBJ2-5|few|.|TRBV7-9
TGTGCCAGCAGCCTCGTGGAGGGACCGCAAGAGACCCAGTACTTC
CASSLVEGPQETQYF
>TRBJ2-5|.|TRBD2|TRBV7-8
TGTGCCAGCAGCCTCGGACTAGCGGGGGTTGGCCAGTACTTC
CASSLGLAGVGQYF
>TRBJ2-1|many|TRBD2|TRBV11-2
TGTGCCACCGGGGGACTAGGTGGTGGCAATGAGCAGTTCTTC
CATGGLGGGNEQFF
>TRBJ2-5|many|TRBD2|TRBV7-7
TGTGCTAGCAGCTCCACGGAAAGCGGGGGCCTCCAAGAGACCCAGTACTTC
CASSSTESGGLQETQYF
>TRBJ2-7|few|.|TRBV5-1
TGCGCCAGCAGCTTAGGAGGGGGCAGCGACGAGCAGTACTTC
CASSLGGGSDEQYF
>TRBJ1-2|.|.|TRBV12-3/TRBV12-4
TGTGCCAGCTCGGCCAGGGAGAATGGTGGCTACACCTTC
CASSARENGGYTF
>TRBJ2-3|many|TRBD2|TRBV6-2/TRBV6-3
TGTGCCAGCAGTCAAGGACTAGCCCTACTGGCAGATACGCAGTATTTT
CASSQGLALLADTQYF
>TRBJ2-5|many|.|TRBV5-1
TGCGCCAGCAGCTTGGATGCTGGGACCCAGTACTTC
CASSLDAGTQYF
>TRBJ2-7|many|.|TRBV25-1
TGTGCCAGCAGTGAATACGGTAGGCGCGAGCAGTACTTC
CASSEYGRREQYF
>TRBJ1-5|many|.|TRBV20-1
TGCAGTGCTAGAGCGGGGGCACAGCCCCAGCATTTT
CSARAGAQPQHF
>TRBJ2-2|.|.|TRBV5-1
TGCGCCAGCACCGGGGAGCTGTTTTTT
CASTGELFF
>TRBJ2-7|.|.|TRBV29-1
TGCAGCGTTGAAGATCGGCTGGCGAACTACGAGCAGTACTTC
CSVEDRLANYEQYF
>TRBJ1-5|many|.|TRBV6-2/TRBV6-3
TGTGCCAGCAGTTACTCGAGTACGGTCCGCAATCAGCCCCAGCATTTT
CASSYSSTVRNQPQHF
>TRBJ1-6|few|.|TRBV4-3
TGCGCCAGCAGCCAAGTGGGGGCAGGGGATTCACCCCTCCACTTT
CASSQVGAGDSPLHF
>TRBJ1-2|few|.|TRBV11-2
TGTGCCAGCAGCTTAGATTTGGCGGGACTAGGGGAGTGGGGCTACACCTTC
CASSLDLAGLGEWGYTF
>TRBJ2-5|many|.|TRBV7-2
TGTGCCAGCAGCTTAGTGGGGGGCCAGCAAGAGACCCAGTACTTC
CASSLVGGQQETQYF
>TRBJ2-2|.|.|TRBV7-9
TGTGCCAGCAGCTTACTACTCGGGGAGCTGTTTTTT
CASSLLLGELFF
>TRBJ1-5|few|.|TRBV4-2
TGTGCCAGCAGCCAAGAACGGTTCGTTGATCAGCCCCAGCATTTT
CASSQERFVDQPQHF
>TRBJ2-2|many|.|TRBV7-9
TGTGCCAGCAGCTTTGGTATGGACACCGGGGAGCTGTTTTTT
CASSFGMDTGELFF
>TRBJ2-1|.|.|TRBV24-1
TGTGCCACCAGTGATTTGGCAGGGACTGGCAATGAGCAGTTCTTC
CATSDLAGTGNEQFF
>TRBJ2-1|few|TRBD1|TRBV28
TGTGCCAGCAGCCCCATAGGGGGGACAGGTCACCTTGAGCAGTTCTTC
CASSPIGGTGHLEQFF
>TRBJ2-7|many|TRBD2|TRBV10-3
TGTGCCATCAGTACTAGCGGGCCAGACTACGAGCAGTACTTC
CAISTSGPDYEQYF
>TRBJ2-3|.|TRBD2|TRBV20-1
TGCAGTGCTAGCGAAACTAGCGGGGGGGCCCAGACGCAGTATTTT
CSASETSGGAQTQYF
>TRBJ2-5|many|.|TRBV5-5
TGTGCCAGCAGCTTTGGGACCTTCAGTGGGGAGACCCAGTACTTC
CASSFGTFSGETQYF
>TRBJ2-2|many|.|TRBV6-2/TRBV6-3
TGTGCCAGCAGAATGAGAGGGTCGGAGGAGCTGTTTTTT
CASRMRGSEELFF
>TRBJ2-7|.|.|TRBV29-1
TGCAGCGTTGGTGGCCCCCACGAGCAGTACTTC
CSVGGPHEQYF
>TRBJ2-5|many|.|TRBV28
TGTGCCAGCAGTTTCCGAGGGGACAAGACCCAGTACTTC
CASSFRGDKTQYF
>TRBJ1-1|few|.|TRBV29-1
TGCAGCGTTACAGGGTTTTCGGTCACTGAAGCTTTCTTT
CSVTGFSVTEAFF
>TRBJ2-1|many|.|TRBV12-3/TRBV12-4
TGTGCCAGCAGCCTGGGACTGGGGCAGTTCTTC
CASSLGLGQFF
>TRBJ2-7|few|.|TRBV7-2
TGTGCCAGCAGCCCTGGTTCGGGAGTTGGATACGAGCAGTACTTC
CASSPGSGVGYEQYF
>TRBJ2-1|.|.|TRBV5-1
TGCGCCAGCAGCTCCGCCCTGAGGGGGTCGGAGGGCGGGAGAGGCAATGAGCAGTTCTTC
CASSSALRGSEGGRGNEQFF
>TRBJ1-2|few|TRBD1|TRBV7-9
TGTGCCAGCAGCGGTGCCAGGGGGACAGGTGGCTACACCTTC
CASSGARGTGGYTF
>TRBJ2-7|few|.|TRBV5-1
TGCGCCAGCAGCTCGAGTACCAGGGCGGGCGAGCAGTACTTC
CASSSSTRAGEQYF
>TRBJ2-7|few|.|TRBV2
TGTGCCAGCAGGGCCGGGGTGGAGGGGACGTACGAGCAGTACTTC
CASRAGVEGTYEQYF
>TRBJ2-5|.|.|TRBV6-5
TGTGCCAGCAGTTACTCGGACGGCAAAGAGACCCAGTACTTC
CASSYSDGKETQYF
>TRBJ2-7|few|.|TRBV12-3/TRBV12-4
TGTGCCAGCAGGCAAGGGGGGAGCTCCTACGAGCAGTACTTC
CASRQGGSSYEQYF
>TRBJ1-1|.|.|TRBV7-9
TGTGCCAGCAGCGACCGGGACGGCACTGAAGCTTTCTTT
CASSDRDGTEAFF
>TRBJ2-5|few|TRBD2|TRBV28
TGTGCCAGCAGTCGTCTAGCGGGGAGTGAGACCCAGTACTTC
CASSRLAGSETQYF
>TRBJ2-1|few|.|TRBV4-1
TGCGCCAGCGGGAATTTGCCCTACAATGAGCAGTTCTTC
CASGNLPYNEQFF
>TRBJ1-5|.|.|TRBV27
TGTGCCACCCGGTCGTCATTTTCATCTTTCGAGCCCCAGCATTTT
CATRSSFSSFEPQHF
>TRBJ2-7|many|TRBD2|TRBV11-2
TGTGCCAGCAGCTTAGAAGGCGGGGGTTTAGACGAGCAGTACTTC
CASSLEGGGLDEQYF